A few counts support the clone carrying this T cell receptor beta chain. This sample is drawn from a study of glioma-infiltrating T cells. TCR alpha and beta CDR3 regions were amplified from RNA using iRepertoire nested multiplex PCR. Tissue mRNA or PBMC total RNA, roughly 85-450 ng, went into one-step reverse transcription and amplification. TCRdb used MiXCR to reprocess the multiplex PCR reads, holding one entry per CDR3 protein. The sample yields about 190,000 distinct CDR3 sequences, 25% to 35% seen once. The specimen sequenced was glioma tissue, nonneoplastic brain tissue, or PBMCs (not recorded which). This sequence was found in a human donor with low-grade glioma or glioblastoma, undergoing nonglioma brain surgery, or in good health (not recorded which).

This chain's CDR3 is CASSYGISGRLTGELFF. The CDR3 nucleotides read TGTGCCAGCAGCTACGGAATTAGCGGGAGATTGACCGGGGAGCTGTTTTTT. The gene calls are TRBV9 and TRBJ2-2; 9 bases line up with TRBD2. Germline V CDR1 and CDR2: SGDLS, YYNGEE. With 4 bases clipped from V and 5 bases from J, the junction kept 12 bases outside the gene matches. The CDR3 is 17 amino acids.